This T cell receptor (beta chain) was found in a study of T cell responses to AZD1222 COVID-19 vaccine (dated by TCRdb to about 2021). Regarding the complete study: A total of 233 trial participants underwent TCR sequencing, of whom nearly 210 received two doses of AZD1222 and roughly 25 received two doses of the MenACWY control vaccine. Trial participants were enrolled by age into 18-55, 56-69 and 70-plus year subgroups, with roughly 160, 29 and 62 TCR-sequenced participants respectively. Results and caveats for the whole study, not just this receptor: Epitopes outside the regions mutated in the B.1.351 and B.1.1.7 variants were reportedly recognized by nearly half of the unique spike-specific TCRs. Spike-specific TCR breadth and depth rose significantly after two AZD1222 doses compared with day 0 and with MenACWY recipients. CD4 TCRs associated with the vaccine covered the entire spike protein, and the dominant responses were in regions 160-218 and 743-854. Participants were mostly white British and included more females than males, and it was suggested by the authors that clonal diversity may have been underestimated. No day 14 peak-response samples were available, so repertoires were characterized only after the peak T cell response. The 56-69-year group was small, and its depth increase did not reach significance, likely because of low power. Conclusions about previously exposed vaccinees are limited, since just 6 or 7 AZD1222 recipients were seropositive for SARS-CoV-2 at baseline.

The time point label, read with the paper, signifies: about 28 days (+/-7) after the second vaccine dose. AZD1222 recipients whose second dose came at about 4 weeks and those whose second dose came at about 12 weeks were combined into one group, since spike-specific TCR depth and breadth did not differ between the two schedules. Vaccinee samples came from UK trials COV001 and COV002, including a single-blind randomized controlled phase 2/3 trial of AZD1222 (ChAdOx1 nCoV-19) in healthy adults. Trial participant PBMC samples were collected at day 0 and day 28 after the second dose for TCRbeta chain sequencing. Remarks on this clone: Its binding antigen is unknown. Base qualities are not provided; no much larger clone lies one nucleotide away.

CDR1 and CDR2 (SGDLS, YYNGEE) derive from the germline V gene. At the junction V is shortened by 4 bases and J by 4 bases, with 20 bases in between. From the cysteine up to the phenylalanine, the CDR3 has a length of 16 residues. Kept here is only the CDR3 DNA, which spans 48 bases and is read in frame from base 1. The CDR3 regions of human TCRbeta chains were analyzed by immunosequencing. Turning to the authors' computational methods: Repertoire TCRs were matched against a reference library of SARS-CoV-2-specific TCRs generated with the MIRA antigen-specificity platform. Breadth was defined as the fraction of unique TCRs that were SARS-CoV-2-associated. Depth was defined as the fraction of total T cells that were SARS-CoV-2-associated. Using the MIRA data, each spike-specific TCR was mapped to the spike region that the TCR reacts to and placed in a CD4 or CD8 class. Log10-transformed breadth and depth values were compared by one-way ANOVA with Sidak's multiple comparisons tests. Imported from immuneACCESS, the table was reduced by TCRdb to in-frame sequences with V and J called. These copies leave out some clones; in studies compared against another copy, an unresolved V gene accounts for under half, and the cause of the remainder is not known. The V and J calls and clone size are taken from that table; D and trimming were inferred from the DNA. For this sample the table gives approximately 79,000 clones, of which around 82% were detected only once. The ten largest clones represent approximately 1.3% of the sample.

Sequencing was performed on peripheral blood, taken 28 days after the second AZD1222 dose. The chain uses TRBV9 and TRBJ1-1; the D gene identity is not certain. This receptor was taken from an adult who received the AZD1222 COVID-19 vaccine. The DNA sequence is TGTGCCAGCAGCCCCCGGACCGGGGTTGTTCTCACTGAAGCTTTCTTT. It translates as CASSPRTGVVLTEAFF.